The rows below give T cell receptor beta chains drawn from one sample of a study of blood T cell repertoires in COVID-19. The repertoire was sequenced with immunoSEQ multiplex PCR; TCRdb's copy has only in-frame clones and lacks some. This repertoire shows approximately 470,000 clones, roughly 87% found once; its top ten account for 0.7%. The sequenced sample consisted of PBMCs or T cells enriched from blood (not recorded which). Receptors originate from a woman aged 18-29 years who had recovered from COVID-19. Both conserved end residues are part of each CDR3. The order of the fields is clone size, CDR3 length, V gene, J gene, D gene, CDR3 DNA, CDR3 protein. D genes are given only for firm matches. A row's size may be missing; if present it is once, few, many or a size class.

-	13	TRBV5-1	TRBJ2-5	-	TGCGCCAGCAGCTCTCCGGGGAAAGAGACCCAGTACTTC	CASSSPGKETQYF
-	12	TRBV30	TRBJ1-2	-	TGTGCCTGGAACAGGGAGCAGCTCGGCTACACCTTC	CAWNREQLGYTF
-	15	TRBV7-8	TRBJ1-3	TRBD1	TGTGCCAGCAGCCCCCAGGGGGCGGGAGGAAACACCATATATTTT	CASSPQGAGGNTIYF
-	12	TRBV29-1	TRBJ1-2	TRBD1	TGCAGCGTCGCGACAGGGGGACATGGCTACACCTTC	CSVATGGHGYTF
-	16	TRBV21-1	TRBJ2-5	-	TGTGCCAGCAGCCTCCGCCTGACAGGGGGAGGAGAGACCCAGTACTTC	CASSLRLTGGGETQYF
-	17	TRBV4-1	TRBJ1-1	-	TGCGCCAGCAGCCAAGTAGGTAGAGGGGAGGGGAACACTGAAGCTTTCTTT	CASSQVGRGEGNTEAFF
-	14	TRBV6-2/TRBV6-3	TRBJ2-2	-	TGTGCCAGCAGTTACGATTCGGGGGCCGGGGAGCTGTTTTTT	CASSYDSGAGELFF
-	15	TRBV4-1	TRBJ2-7	TRBD1	TGCGCCAGCAGCCCCGAGGGGGCAGGCTCCTACGAGCAGTACTTC	CASSPEGAGSYEQYF
once	12	TRBV2	TRBJ2-3	TRBD1	TGTGCCACCGGACAGGGGATGGATACGCAGTATTTT	CATGQGMDTQYF
-	16	TRBV7-9	TRBJ1-1	-	TGTGCCAGCAGTCATGAGAGGGTTTGGACCCGGGCTGAAGCTTTCTTT	CASSHERVWTRAEAFF
-	11	TRBV3-1/TRBV3-2	TRBJ2-3	-	TGTGCCAGCAGCCACAGGAATACGCAGTATTTT	CASSHRNTQYF